This T cell receptor beta chain stems from a study of control samples from healthy donors and cancer patients. This CDR3 is built from 13 residues. The germline V gene encodes CDR1 KGHDR and CDR2 SFDVKD. V was clipped by 3 bases and J by 6 bases, with 7 bases between them. This table comes from immunoSEQ multiplex PCR, and its TCRdb copy is limited to in-frame clones, with some not included. Of roughly 200,000 clones listed, over 90% were seen once; the top ten hold around 1.5%. V is TRBV24-1 and J is TRBJ2-2; D is unclear. Sequenced sample: blood. This sequence originates from a middle-aged man in good health. In DNA, the CDR3 is TGTGCCACCAGTGATCGAAGATCCGGGGAGCTGTTTTTT. Translating it yields CATSDRRSGELFF.